The 25 T cell receptor beta chains below were found in one sample sequenced in a study of cytomegalovirus exposure and HLA in healthy donors. Assay used: immunoSEQ multiplex PCR; TCRdb lists only in-frame clones, some missing. This repertoire shows about 110,000 clones, approximately 85% found once; its top ten account for roughly 3%. The specimen was PBMCs. The source is a young woman in good health and CMV-seronegative.

This clone came up once. This likely comes from a read error, as the CDR3 has no conserved phenylalanine or tryptophan at its end. The chain couples TRBV10-3 to TRBJ1-1; the D gene is possibly TRBD1 (6 bases). There are 19 residues in the CDR3. V lost 0 bases, J lost 1 base, and 21 bases lay in between. Germline-derived CDR1 and CDR2 are ENHRY and SYGVKD. The CDR3 sequence: CAISESPGFRGLRNTEAFS. In DNA form, the CDR3 reads TGTGCCATCAGTGAGTCGCCGGGTTTCAGGGGTCTGAGGAACACTGAAGCTTTCTCT.

The chain links TRBV5-1 to TRBJ2-7; D perhaps matches TRBD1 (6 bases). CDR3 length: 15 residues. V was clipped by 0 bases and J by 3 bases, with 13 bases between them. Per the germline V gene, CDR1 is SGHRS and CDR2 is YFSETQ. CDR3 protein: CASSLAGQGFYEQYF. As DNA, the CDR3 is TGCGCCAGCAGCTTGGCCGGGCAGGGGTTCTACGAGCAGTACTTC.

The genes are TRBV7-2 and TRBJ1-5; D unclear. This CDR3 region has 12 residues. With 3 bases removed from V and 6 bases from J, the gap between germline ends came to 6 bases. CDR1 SGHTA and CDR2 FQGNSA come from the germline V gene. The CDR3 reads CASSFPGQPQHF. The CDR3 region has the DNA TGTGCCAGCAGCTTCCCGGGTCAGCCCCAGCATTTT.

V usage is TRBV19 and J usage is TRBJ1-6; 9 bases line up with TRBD1. The ends lost 4 bases at V and 9 bases at J; junction bases unmatched: 4. Germline values: CDR1 LNHDA, CDR2 SQIVND (reference sequence). The CDR3 is made up of 14 amino acids. The CDR3 coding sequence is TGTGCCAGTAGTAATACAGGGGGCGGTTCACCCCTCCACTTT. Its protein is CASSNTGGGSPLHF. The full variable domain, in which reference TRBV19 and TRBJ1-6 provide the parts outside the CDR3, is DGGITQSPKYLFRKEGQNVTLSCEQNLNHDAMYWYRQDPGQGLRLIYYSQIVNDFQKGDIAEGYSVSREKKESFPLTVTSAQKNPTAFYLCASSNTGGGSPLHFGNGTRLTVT.

This chain uses TRBV4-1 with TRBJ2-5; 13 bases agree with TRBD2. The CDR3 sequence is 16 residues long. Trimming removed 4 bases from V and 4 bases from J; junction bases left unmatched: 6. The germline V gene encodes CDR1 MGHRA and CDR2 YSYEKL. The CDR3 protein is CASSRGLAGASETQYF. DNA of the CDR3: TGCGCCAGCAGCCGAGGACTAGCGGGGGCCTCAGAGACCCAGTACTTC.

The chain links TRBV5-1 to TRBJ1-1; 8 bases agree with TRBD1. Germline V gives CDR1 SGHRS, CDR2 YFSETQ. Losses at the gene ends were 7 bases for V and 3 bases for J; bases not matched to a gene: 5. The CDR3 covers 13 residues. The CDR3 DNA reads TGCGCCAGCTCACAGGGGGGGGACACTGAAGCTTTCTTT. Its translation: CASSQGGDTEAFF.

The V gene is TRBV11-2, the J gene TRBJ1-1, with D possibly being TRBD1 (6 bases). CDR1 and CDR2 from the germline V gene are SGHAT and FQNNGV. The CDR3 has 15 residues. Trimming took 4 bases from V and 5 from J, leaving 17 bases between them. CDR3 in DNA: TGTGCCAGCAGCTCCCTCGGGGGGCTCTGGACTGAAGCTTTCTTT. This encodes CASSSLGGLWTEAFF.

This chain connects TRBV25-1 to TRBJ1-1, with unresolved D. The ends were cut back, 5 bases at V and 0 bases at J, with 4 bases in the middle. The CDR3 totals 12 residues. From germline, CDR1 is MGHDK and CDR2 SYGVNS. The CDR3 loop reads CASSIMNTEAFF. The CDR3, as DNA: TGTGCCAGCAGTATAATGAACACTGAAGCTTTCTTT. The full variable domain, in which reference TRBV25-1 and TRBJ1-1 provide the parts outside the CDR3, is EADIYQTPRYLVIGTGKKITLECSQTMGHDKMYWYQQDPGMELHLIHYSYGVNSTEKGDLSSESTVSRIRTEHFPLTLESARPSHTSQYLCASSIMNTEAFFGQGTRLTVV.

The genes are TRBV7-2 and TRBJ1-1, with 8 bases matching TRBD1. CDR3 length equals 14 residues. Germline CDR1 SGHTA, CDR2 FQGNSA. The junction had 3 bases not matched to a gene; V was cut back by 5 bases and J by 1 base. The CDR3 sequence is CASSLDRGNTEAFF. The CDR3 DNA follows: TGTGCCAGCAGCCTTGACAGGGGGAACACTGAAGCTTTCTTT.

J is TRBJ1-4 and V is TRBV9, with 9 bases lining up with TRBD1. The CDR3 runs 15 residues. The ends lost 4 bases at V and 7 bases at J; junction bases unmatched: 8. Per the germline V gene, CDR1 is SGDLS and CDR2 is YYNGEE. CDR3 DNA: TGTGCCAGCAGCACCTCCGGGACAGGGTTTGAAAAACTGTTTTTT. Residues: CASSTSGTGFEKLFF.

This clone appeared a single time. The chain has TRBV7-9 and TRBJ1-1, with 7 bases that match TRBD1. Germline V gene data show CDR1 as SEHNR and CDR2 as FQNEAQ (reference sequence). Trimming cost V 5 bases and J 0 bases; bases outside gene matches: 6. The CDR3 sequence is 15 residues long. CDR3 region: CASSQYRGVNTEAFF. In DNA, the CDR3 is TGTGCCAGCAGCCAGTACAGGGGTGTGAACACTGAAGCTTTCTTT.

The chain carries TRBV14 and TRBJ1-2, with a weak D call TRBD1 (6 bases). The V and J ends lost 1 base and 8 bases respectively, with 14 bases between them. The CDR3 spans 14 residues. The germline V gene has CDR1 SGHDN and CDR2 FVKESK. This CDR3 is CASSQAWTAGGYTF. The CDR3 coding sequence is TGTGCCAGCAGCCAAGCCTGGACAGCCGGGGGCTACACCTTC.

The rearrangement links TRBV5-6 to TRBJ1-2; possibly TRBD1 for D (6 bases). CDR1 is SGHDT, CDR2 YYEEEE, per germline. Trimming took 0 bases from V and 6 from J, leaving 21 bases between them. The CDR3 is made up of 17 amino acids. This chain's CDR3 is CASSLAGKTGTGDGYTF. CDR3 DNA sequence: TGTGCCAGCAGCTTGGCAGGAAAAACAGGGACGGGTGATGGCTACACCTTC.

This sequence joins TRBV9 and TRBJ2-1, with 7 positions matching TRBD1. The CDR3 contains 14 residues. V lost 3 bases to trimming and J lost 4 bases; unmatched junction nucleotides: 4. Looked up from germline, CDR1 is SGDLS and CDR2 is YYNGEE. The CDR3 coding sequence is TGTGCCAGCAGCGCTATGGGACAGTACAATGAGCAGTTCTTC. Amino acid sequence: CASSAMGQYNEQFF.

This rearrangement joins TRBV11-2 to TRBJ2-5, with 7 nucleotides matching TRBD2. The CDR3 loop spans 13 amino acids. The V gene end was trimmed by 4 bases and the J gene end by 5 bases; junction bases not matched to a gene: 4. Germline V CDR1 and CDR2: SGHAT, FQNNGV. DNA of the CDR3: TGTGCCAGCAGCTGGGGGGGTTATGAGACCCAGTACTTC. It is translated as CASSWGGYETQYF.

This chain links TRBV19 with TRBJ2-1; 7 bases are shared with TRBD1. CDR3 length: 14 residues. The V gene's germline CDR1 is LNHDA and CDR2 SQIVND (reference sequence). The J segment lost 7 bases and the V segment lost 7 bases, leaving 10 bases of the junction unmatched. The CDR3 nucleotides read TGTGCCAGTACCCCGGAAGGCAGGGGGAATGAGCAGTTCTTC. This encodes CASTPEGRGNEQFF.

The chain carries TRBV27 and TRBJ1-3, with 11 bases aligning to TRBD1. The CDR3 has 15 residues. Germline CDR1 and CDR2: MNHEY and SMNVEV (reference sequence). The V gene end was trimmed by 6 bases and the J gene end by 4 bases; junction bases not matched to a gene: 5. CDR3 coding DNA: TGTGCCAGCAGAACGGACAGGGGGCTAGGAAACACCATATATTTT. This gives the protein CASRTDRGLGNTIYF.

The J gene is TRBJ1-1, the V gene TRBV5-1, with TRBD1 matching over 9 bases. Germline lookup yields CDR1 SGHRS and CDR2 YFSETQ. Losses at the gene ends were 0 bases for V and 0 bases for J; bases not matched to a gene: 3. The CDR3 consists of 16 residues. The CDR3 spells CASSLGQGGMNTEAFF. CDR3 bases: TGCGCCAGCAGCTTGGGACAGGGGGGCATGAACACTGAAGCTTTCTTT.

This clone was seen more than once but under ten times. The rearrangement joins TRBV7-3 to TRBJ1-2; tentatively, D is TRBD1 (6 bases). The germline CDR1 and CDR2 sequences are SGHTA and FQGTGA. The CDR3 spans 12 residues. Trimming stripped 5 bases from V and 6 bases from J, with 10 bases between. CDR3 sequence reads: CASSEQGDGYTF. CDR3 coding DNA: TGTGCCAGCAGCGAACAGGGAGATGGCTACACCTTC.

The chain couples TRBV7-9 to TRBJ2-1, with D tentatively TRBD1 (6 bases). The CDR3 totals 18 residues. CDR1 and CDR2 from the germline V gene are SEHNR and FQNEAQ (reference sequence). V lost 5 bases, J lost 2 bases, and 22 bases lay in between. The CDR3 DNA follows: TGTGCCAGCAGCCCGAGCCGGACAGACACCGGCGCCTACAATGAGCAGTTCTTC. This encodes CASSPSRTDTGAYNEQFF.

The chain recombines TRBV27 with TRBJ1-5, with D hard to call. This CDR3 comprises 15 residues. The V end lost 5 bases, the J end lost 0 bases, and 11 bases lay between the germline ends. Germline-derived CDR1 and CDR2 are MNHEY and SMNVEV (reference sequence). The CDR3 region is CASSMTQYSNQPQHF. The CDR3 DNA follows: TGTGCCAGCAGTATGACACAATATAGCAATCAGCCCCAGCATTTT.

The V and J genes are TRBV29-1 and TRBJ1-3; D unclear. CDR1 and CDR2 from the germline V gene are SQVTM and ANQGSEA. The CDR3 extends over 14 amino acids. V gave up 4 bases and J gave up 0 bases, with 10 bases separating them. CDR3 DNA: TGCAGCGTTGTTAGAGGGCCCTCTGGAAACACCATATATTTT. Encoded protein: CSVVRGPSGNTIYF. The entire variable domain, with the rest obtained from reference TRBV29-1 and TRBJ1-3, is as follows: SAVISQKPSRDICQRGTSLTIQCQVDSQVTMMFWYRQQPGQSLTLIATANQGSEATYESGFVIDKFPISRPNLTFSTLTVSNMSPEDSSIYLCSVVRGPSGNTIYFGEGSWLTVV.

The chain is built from TRBV6-6 and TRBJ2-7; 7 nucleotides match TRBD1. This CDR3 contains 16 residues. Germline values: CDR1 MNHNY, CDR2 SVGAGI (reference sequence). V gave up 0 bases and J gave up 4 bases; unmatched junction bases: 9. CDR3 protein: CASSYSQRRQGYEQYF. CDR3 DNA sequence: TGTGCCAGCAGTTACTCACAGAGAAGACAGGGTTACGAGCAGTACTTC.

The V call is TRBV6-1, the J call TRBJ1-3, with D possibly matching TRBD1 (6 bases). V was clipped by 6 bases and J by 0 bases, with 9 bases between them. The CDR3 contains 14 residues. Germline CDR1 is MNHNS and CDR2 is SASEGT. The CDR3 bases are TGTGCCAGCAGCGGACAGAGCTCTGGAAACACCATATATTTT. Translated: CASSGQSSGNTIYF.

This clone has a single count. This chain connects TRBV5-6 to TRBJ1-1, with a possible D match to TRBD1 (6 bases). Looked up from germline, CDR1 is SGHDT and CDR2 is YYEEEE. The CDR3 runs 13 residues. The ends were cut back, 2 bases at V and 6 bases at J, with 11 bases in the middle. CDR3 sequence (DNA): TGTGCCAGCAGCTTTACAGGGAGGGCTGAAGCTTTCTTT. Encoded protein: CASSFTGRAEAFF.